Listed below are T cell receptor beta chains from one sample, sequenced in a study of PD-L1 blockade in urothelial cancer. Only in-frame clones appear in the TCRdb table, and some are missing; sequencing was by immunoSEQ multiplex PCR. The table includes some 76,000 clones, around nine tenths detected once. The specimen comprised PBMCs, sampled around atezolizumab (anti-PD-L1) treatment. These receptors all come from a man aged 55 to 70 with urothelial cancer. Each CDR3 is given with its conserved first and last residue. A D gene is named only where the DNA matches it firmly. Clone size is stated in some rows and not others, as once, few, many or a class when expanded.

D gene: .; J gene: TRBJ2-5; clone size: .; V gene: TRBV29-1; CDR3 protein: CSVGLGSGQETQYF; CDR3 DNA: TGCAGCGTTGGGCTCGGTAGCGGCCAAGAGACCCAGTACTTC
D gene: .; J gene: TRBJ1-1; clone size: .; V gene: TRBV10-3; CDR3 protein: CAISVAENTEAFF; CDR3 DNA: TGTGCCATCAGTGTTGCGGAGAACACTGAAGCTTTCTTT
D gene: TRBD1; J gene: TRBJ1-5; clone size: .; V gene: TRBV4-1; CDR3 protein: CASSQTGVGSNQPQHF; CDR3 DNA: TGCGCCAGCAGCCAAACAGGGGTCGGGAGCAATCAGCCCCAGCATTTT
D gene: .; J gene: TRBJ1-2; clone size: once; V gene: TRBV6-1; CDR3 protein: CASNDAGGSLRAGYTF; CDR3 DNA: TGTGCCAGCAATGACGCGGGTGGGTCGTTAAGAGCTGGCTACACCTTC
D gene: TRBD2; J gene: TRBJ2-1; clone size: .; V gene: TRBV5-4; CDR3 protein: CASSSRLAVDNEQFF; CDR3 DNA: TGTGCCAGCAGCTCCCGTCTAGCGGTTGACAATGAGCAGTTCTTC
D gene: TRBD1; J gene: TRBJ2-7; clone size: once; V gene: TRBV27; CDR3 protein: CASSLSGTGPLEQYF; CDR3 DNA: TGTGCCAGCAGTTTATCAGGGACAGGGCCGCTCGAGCAGTACTTC
D gene: .; J gene: TRBJ1-2; clone size: .; V gene: TRBV29-1; CDR3 protein: CSVELVGRDYGYTF; CDR3 DNA: TGCAGCGTTGAACTAGTTGGCAGGGACTATGGCTACACCTTC
D gene: .; J gene: TRBJ1-1; clone size: .; V gene: TRBV7-9; CDR3 protein: CASSLEHPGTEAFF; CDR3 DNA: TGTGCCAGCAGCTTAGAACACCCGGGGACTGAAGCTTTCTTT
D gene: TRBD1; J gene: TRBJ1-1; clone size: .; V gene: TRBV2; CDR3 protein: CASEGQGDTEAFF; CDR3 DNA: TGTGCCAGCGAGGGACAGGGAGACACTGAAGCTTTCTTT
D gene: .; J gene: TRBJ2-7; clone size: .; V gene: TRBV18; CDR3 protein: CASSPSGVGEQYF; CDR3 DNA: TGTGCCAGCTCACCATCGGGGGTAGGCGAGCAGTACTTC
D gene: .; J gene: TRBJ2-1; clone size: .; V gene: TRBV4-1; CDR3 protein: CASSPAGDNEQFF; CDR3 DNA: TGCGCCAGCAGCCCCGCCGGGGACAATGAGCAGTTCTTC
D gene: .; J gene: TRBJ1-4; clone size: .; V gene: TRBV29-1; CDR3 protein: CSVVGLEAEKLFF; CDR3 DNA: TGCAGCGTTGTTGGACTCGAAGCGGAAAAACTGTTTTTT
D gene: .; J gene: TRBJ2-7; clone size: .; V gene: TRBV9; CDR3 protein: CASSGAPLNYEQYF; CDR3 DNA: TGTGCCAGCAGCGGGGCACCGTTGAACTACGAGCAGTACTTC
D gene: TRBD1; J gene: TRBJ2-7; clone size: .; V gene: TRBV5-1; CDR3 protein: CASSFSGQVSYEQYF; CDR3 DNA: TGCGCCAGCAGCTTCTCGGGACAGGTATCCTACGAGCAGTACTTC
D gene: .; J gene: TRBJ1-4; clone size: .; V gene: TRBV5-1; CDR3 protein: CASSLVQSSEKLFF; CDR3 DNA: TGCGCCAGCAGCTTGGTACAATCGTCCGAAAAACTGTTTTTT
D gene: TRBD1; J gene: TRBJ2-3; clone size: .; V gene: TRBV5-8; CDR3 protein: CASSSGQGGDTQYF; CDR3 DNA: TGTGCCAGCAGCTCGGGACAGGGAGGAGATACGCAGTATTTT
D gene: .; J gene: TRBJ2-7; clone size: .; V gene: TRBV6-1; CDR3 protein: CASSEASRGYEQYF; CDR3 DNA: TGTGCCAGCAGTGAAGCTTCCAGGGGCTACGAGCAGTACTTC
D gene: .; J gene: TRBJ2-2; clone size: few; V gene: TRBV5-1; CDR3 protein: CASSISSDTGELFF; CDR3 DNA: TGCGCCAGCAGCATATCTAGCGATACCGGGGAGCTGTTTTTT
D gene: .; J gene: TRBJ2-3; clone size: .; V gene: TRBV6-6; CDR3 protein: CATKASTDTQYF; CDR3 DNA: TGTGCCACCAAAGCTAGCACAGATACGCAGTATTTT
D gene: TRBD1; J gene: TRBJ2-7; clone size: .; V gene: TRBV2; CDR3 protein: CASSGGTRGYEQYF; CDR3 DNA: TGTGCCAGCAGTGGAGGGACCAGGGGGTACGAGCAGTACTTC
D gene: .; J gene: TRBJ2-7; clone size: few; V gene: TRBV6-6; CDR3 protein: CASSYGGAGQYEQYF; CDR3 DNA: TGTGCCAGCAGTTACGGCGGAGCGGGACAATACGAGCAGTACTTC
D gene: .; J gene: TRBJ2-1; clone size: once; V gene: TRBV5-6; CDR3 protein: CASSFSTMDEQFF; CDR3 DNA: TGTGCCAGCAGCTTTAGTACGATGGATGAGCAGTTCTTC
D gene: TRBD1; J gene: TRBJ1-1; clone size: .; V gene: TRBV5-1; CDR3 protein: CASRAGQGVASGAEAFF; CDR3 DNA: TGCGCCAGCAGGGCCGGACAGGGGGTGGCTTCTGGCGCTGAAGCTTTCTTT
D gene: TRBD1; J gene: TRBJ1-2; clone size: .; V gene: TRBV5-6; CDR3 protein: CASSLGYRGAYGYTF; CDR3 DNA: TGTGCCAGCAGCTTGGGGTACAGGGGAGCCTATGGCTACACCTTC
D gene: TRBD2; J gene: TRBJ2-3; clone size: .; V gene: TRBV7-2; CDR3 protein: CASRPASGTSTDTQYF; CDR3 DNA: TGTGCCAGCAGGCCTGCTAGCGGGACTAGCACAGATACGCAGTATTTT
D gene: .; J gene: TRBJ1-2; clone size: .; V gene: TRBV5-4; CDR3 protein: CASSSDWRNYGYTF; CDR3 DNA: TGTGCCAGCAGCTCGGACTGGAGGAACTATGGCTACACCTTC
D gene: TRBD1; J gene: TRBJ2-1; clone size: .; V gene: TRBV7-6; CDR3 protein: CASNPGRGQGEQFF; CDR3 DNA: TGTGCCAGCAACCCGGGCAGGGGGCAGGGTGAGCAGTTCTTC
D gene: TRBD2; J gene: TRBJ2-3; clone size: .; V gene: TRBV10-3; CDR3 protein: CAIMSGRGSTDTQYF; CDR3 DNA: TGTGCCATCATGAGCGGGAGGGGAAGCACAGATACGCAGTATTTT
D gene: TRBD2; J gene: TRBJ2-3; clone size: .; V gene: TRBV29-1; CDR3 protein: CSVDQREYRAQYF; CDR3 DNA: TGCAGCGTTGACCAGCGGGAGTACAGGGCGCAGTATTTT
D gene: .; J gene: TRBJ1-2; clone size: .; V gene: TRBV5-1; CDR3 protein: CASSLVAEAYGYTF; CDR3 DNA: TGCGCCAGCAGCTTGGTAGCAGAAGCCTATGGCTACACCTTC
D gene: .; J gene: TRBJ2-1; clone size: .; V gene: TRBV6-4; CDR3 protein: CASSEGQGSGNEQFF; CDR3 DNA: TGTGCCAGCAGTGAAGGGCAGGGGAGTGGCAATGAGCAGTTCTTC
D gene: TRBD1; J gene: TRBJ1-1; clone size: .; V gene: TRBV19; CDR3 protein: CASRRQGAPVGGTEAFF; CDR3 DNA: TGTGCCAGTAGGCGACAGGGGGCCCCGGTTGGGGGCACTGAAGCTTTCTTT